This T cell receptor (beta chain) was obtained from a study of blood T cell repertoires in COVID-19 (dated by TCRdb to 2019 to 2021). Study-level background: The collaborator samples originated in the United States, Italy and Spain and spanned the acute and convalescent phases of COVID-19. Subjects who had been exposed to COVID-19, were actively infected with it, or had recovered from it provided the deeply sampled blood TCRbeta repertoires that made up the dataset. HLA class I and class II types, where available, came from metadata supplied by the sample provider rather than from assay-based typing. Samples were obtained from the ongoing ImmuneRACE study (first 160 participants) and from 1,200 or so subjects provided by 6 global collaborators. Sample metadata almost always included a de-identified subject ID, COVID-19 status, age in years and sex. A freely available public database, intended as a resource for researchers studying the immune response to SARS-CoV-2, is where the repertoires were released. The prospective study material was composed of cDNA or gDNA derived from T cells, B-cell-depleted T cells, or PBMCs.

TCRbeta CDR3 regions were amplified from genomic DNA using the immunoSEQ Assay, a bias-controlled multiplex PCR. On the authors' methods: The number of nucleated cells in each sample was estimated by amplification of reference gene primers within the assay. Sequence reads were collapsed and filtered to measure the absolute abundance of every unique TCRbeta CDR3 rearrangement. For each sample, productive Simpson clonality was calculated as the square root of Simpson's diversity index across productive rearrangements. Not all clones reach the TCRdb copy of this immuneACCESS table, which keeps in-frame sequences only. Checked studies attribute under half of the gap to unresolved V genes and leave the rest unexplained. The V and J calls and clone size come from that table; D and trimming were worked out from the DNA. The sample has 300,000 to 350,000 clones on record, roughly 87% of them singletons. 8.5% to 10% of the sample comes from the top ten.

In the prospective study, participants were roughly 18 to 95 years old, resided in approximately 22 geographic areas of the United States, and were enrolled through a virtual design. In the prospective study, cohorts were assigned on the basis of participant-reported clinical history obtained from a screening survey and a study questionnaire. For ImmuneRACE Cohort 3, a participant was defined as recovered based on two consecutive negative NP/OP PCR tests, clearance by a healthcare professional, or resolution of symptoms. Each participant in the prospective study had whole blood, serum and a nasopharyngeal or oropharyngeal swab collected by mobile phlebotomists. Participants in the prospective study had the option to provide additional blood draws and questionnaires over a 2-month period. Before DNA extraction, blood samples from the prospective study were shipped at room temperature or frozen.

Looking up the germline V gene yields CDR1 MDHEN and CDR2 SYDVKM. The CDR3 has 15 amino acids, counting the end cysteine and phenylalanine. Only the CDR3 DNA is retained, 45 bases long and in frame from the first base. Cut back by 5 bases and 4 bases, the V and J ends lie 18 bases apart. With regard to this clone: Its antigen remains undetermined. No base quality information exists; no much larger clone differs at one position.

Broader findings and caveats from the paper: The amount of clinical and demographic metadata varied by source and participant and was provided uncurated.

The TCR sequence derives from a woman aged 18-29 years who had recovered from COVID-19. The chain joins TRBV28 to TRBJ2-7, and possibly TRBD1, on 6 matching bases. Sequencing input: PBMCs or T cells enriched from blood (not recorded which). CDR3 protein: CASSPRTDFPYEQYF. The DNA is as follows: TGTGCCAGCAGTCCTCGGACAGACTTCCCTTACGAGCAGTACTTC. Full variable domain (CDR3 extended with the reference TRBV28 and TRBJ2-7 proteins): DVKVTQSSRYLVKRTGEKVFLECVQDMDHENMFWYRQDPGLGLRLIYFSYDVKMKEKGDIPEGYSVSREKKERFSLILESASTNQTSMYLCASSPRTDFPYEQYFGPGTRLTVT.